The TCR beta chain under discussion was sequenced for a study of Graves' ophthalmopathy and Graves' hyperthyroidism. This clonotype has just a few counts. For repertoire sequencing, the TCR beta CDR3 regions were amplified from RNA transcripts. In the first round, RT-PCR was carried out with HTBI primers, and a multiplex PCR formed the second round. Using its own MiXCR run on the multiplex PCR reads, TCRdb lists one record per CDR3 protein. In the table there are some 240,000 distinct CDR3 sequences, 45% to 55% of which are singletons. The sequencing input was peripheral blood. This clonotype originated in an adult man with Graves' ophthalmopathy.

This CDR3 is CASGYRGRGTEAFF. As DNA, the CDR3 is TGTGCCAGCGGTTACAGGGGGCGAGGGACTGAAGCTTTCTTT. The rearrangement joins TRBV7-9 to TRBJ1-1; 9 bases are shared with TRBD1. This CDR3 has 14 amino acids. V was clipped by 8 bases and J by 5 bases; unmatched bases: 9. CDR1 is SEHNR, CDR2 FQNEAQ, per germline (reference sequence).